This note documents a single T cell receptor beta chain sequence. Its specific antigen is unknown. No qualities accompany the bases; no much larger clone lies one base away. The data are from a study of T cell repertoires in cytomegalovirus infection (dated by TCRdb to the late 2010s). At the level of the whole study: Recently identified HLA-C-restricted CMV epitopes, whose presentation resists viral immunomodulation, were targeted by peptide stimulations together with well-studied HLA-B-restricted epitopes. Donor HLA type was relevant to the analysis, as public TCR beta signatures indicated carriage of CMV infection together with the matching HLA type.

Reading the germline V gene (reference sequence) gives CDR1 DFQATT and CDR2 SNEGSKA. V loses 3 bases at its end and J loses 4 bases; junction bases beyond the gene matches: 13. The CDR3 runs 16 residues from the cysteine to the phenylalanine. Kept here is only the CDR3 DNA, which spans 48 bases and is read in frame from base 1. Sequencing was performed on an Illumina HiSeq 1500. TCRdb reran the public reads through fastp at Q25 and MiXCR, keeping productive beta chains. Records with the same CDR3 protein are collapsed into one entry carrying the most frequent genes and DNA. This sample gives roughly 990,000 distinct CDR3 sequences in total; 30% to 40% of them show up just once. The ten largest account for roughly 12% of the sample. Study-level results and caveats: Carriers of CMV infection plus the relevant HLA type were discriminated by the cumulative frequency of public TCR beta family members in the study cohort and in an independent roughly 340-donor cohort. In the ex vivo response, HLA-C-restricted CMV-specific TCR beta clonotypes were dominant, and in two of eight donors the single most frequent clonotype came from this HLA-C-restricted group.

The treatment or condition label here, explained by the study, means: in vitro stimulation with specific CMV peptide epitopes to enrich CMV-specific T cells. The source of this sequence is a human donor in good health (CMV status not recorded). Some clones in this sample may be carry-over from other donors' samples. The source was cultured CD8+ T cells from PBMCs, collected from culture after CMV antigen stimulation. The chain is encoded by TRBV20-1 joined to TRBJ1-2, and TRBD1 aligns with 8 junction nucleotides. The nucleotides are TGCAGTGCTAGGGACGCTGTAGACAGGGGTTCCTATGGCTACACCTTC. Translated, this is CSARDAVDRGSYGYTF.